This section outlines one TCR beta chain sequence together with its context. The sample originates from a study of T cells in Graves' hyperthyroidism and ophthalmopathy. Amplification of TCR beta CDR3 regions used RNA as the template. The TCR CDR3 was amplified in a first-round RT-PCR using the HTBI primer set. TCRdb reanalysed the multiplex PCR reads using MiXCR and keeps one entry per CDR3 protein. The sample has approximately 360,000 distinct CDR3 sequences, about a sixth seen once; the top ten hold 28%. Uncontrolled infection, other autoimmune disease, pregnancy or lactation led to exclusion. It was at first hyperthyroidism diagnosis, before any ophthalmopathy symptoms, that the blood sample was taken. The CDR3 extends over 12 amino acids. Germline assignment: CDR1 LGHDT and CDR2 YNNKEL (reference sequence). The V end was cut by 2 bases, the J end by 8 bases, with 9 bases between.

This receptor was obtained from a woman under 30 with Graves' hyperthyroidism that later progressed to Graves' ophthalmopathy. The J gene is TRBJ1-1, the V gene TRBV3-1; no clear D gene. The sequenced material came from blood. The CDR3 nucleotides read TGTGCCAGCAGCCAATTGCGGAGGGAAGCTTTCTTT. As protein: CASSQLRREAFF.